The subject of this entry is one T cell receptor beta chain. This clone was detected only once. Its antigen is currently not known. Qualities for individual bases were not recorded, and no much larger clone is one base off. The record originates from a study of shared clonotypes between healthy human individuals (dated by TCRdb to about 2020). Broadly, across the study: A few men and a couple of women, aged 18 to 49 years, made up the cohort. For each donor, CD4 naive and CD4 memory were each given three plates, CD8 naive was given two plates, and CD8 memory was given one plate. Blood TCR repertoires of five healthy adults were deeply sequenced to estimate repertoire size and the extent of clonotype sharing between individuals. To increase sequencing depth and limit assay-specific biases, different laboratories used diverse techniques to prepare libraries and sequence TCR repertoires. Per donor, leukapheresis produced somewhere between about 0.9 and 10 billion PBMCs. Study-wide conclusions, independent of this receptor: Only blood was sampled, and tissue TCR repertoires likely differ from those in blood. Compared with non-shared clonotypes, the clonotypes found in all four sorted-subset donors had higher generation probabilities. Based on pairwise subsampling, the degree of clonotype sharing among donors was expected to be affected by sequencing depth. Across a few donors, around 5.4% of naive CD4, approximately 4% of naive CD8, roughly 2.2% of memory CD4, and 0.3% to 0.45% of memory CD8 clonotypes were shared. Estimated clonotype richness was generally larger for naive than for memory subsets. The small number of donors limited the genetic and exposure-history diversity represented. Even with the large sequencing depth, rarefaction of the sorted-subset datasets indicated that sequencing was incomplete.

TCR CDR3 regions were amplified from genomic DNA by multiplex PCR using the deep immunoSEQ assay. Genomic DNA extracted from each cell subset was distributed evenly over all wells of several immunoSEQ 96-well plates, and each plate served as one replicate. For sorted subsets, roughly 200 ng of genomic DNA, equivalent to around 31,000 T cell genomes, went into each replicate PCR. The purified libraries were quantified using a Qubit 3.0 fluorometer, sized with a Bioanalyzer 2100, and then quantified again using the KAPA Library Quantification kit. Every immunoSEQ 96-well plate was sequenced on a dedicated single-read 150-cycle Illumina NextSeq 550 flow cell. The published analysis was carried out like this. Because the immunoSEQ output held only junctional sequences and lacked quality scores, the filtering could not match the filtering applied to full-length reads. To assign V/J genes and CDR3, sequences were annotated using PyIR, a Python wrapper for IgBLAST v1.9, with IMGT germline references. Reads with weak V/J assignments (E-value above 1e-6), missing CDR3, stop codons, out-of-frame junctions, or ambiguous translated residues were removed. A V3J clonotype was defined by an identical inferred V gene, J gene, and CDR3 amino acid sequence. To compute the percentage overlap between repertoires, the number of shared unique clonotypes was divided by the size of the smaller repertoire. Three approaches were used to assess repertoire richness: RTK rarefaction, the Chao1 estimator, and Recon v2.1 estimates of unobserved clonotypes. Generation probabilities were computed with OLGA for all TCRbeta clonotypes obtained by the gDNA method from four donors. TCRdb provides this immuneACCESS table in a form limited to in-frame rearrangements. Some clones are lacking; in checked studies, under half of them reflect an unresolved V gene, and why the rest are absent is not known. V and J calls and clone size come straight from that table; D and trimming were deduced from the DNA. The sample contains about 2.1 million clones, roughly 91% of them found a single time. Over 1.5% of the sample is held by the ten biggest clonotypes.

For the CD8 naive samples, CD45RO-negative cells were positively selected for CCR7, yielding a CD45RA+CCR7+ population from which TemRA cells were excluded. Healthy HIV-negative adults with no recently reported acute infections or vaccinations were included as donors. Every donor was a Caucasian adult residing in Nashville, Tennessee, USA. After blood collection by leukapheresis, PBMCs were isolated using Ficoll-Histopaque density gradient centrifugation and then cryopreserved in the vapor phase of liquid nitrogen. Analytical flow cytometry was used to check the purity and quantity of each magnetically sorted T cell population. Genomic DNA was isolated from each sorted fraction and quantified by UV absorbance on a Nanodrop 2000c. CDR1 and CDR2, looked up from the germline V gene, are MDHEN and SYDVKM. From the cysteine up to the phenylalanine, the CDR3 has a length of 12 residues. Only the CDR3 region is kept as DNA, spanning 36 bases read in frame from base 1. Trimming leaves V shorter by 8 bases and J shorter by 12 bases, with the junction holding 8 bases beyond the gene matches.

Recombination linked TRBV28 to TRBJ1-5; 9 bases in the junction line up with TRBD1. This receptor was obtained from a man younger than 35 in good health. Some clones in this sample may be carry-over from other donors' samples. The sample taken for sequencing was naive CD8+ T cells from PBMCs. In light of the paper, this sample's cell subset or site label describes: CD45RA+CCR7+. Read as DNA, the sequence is TGTGCCAGCCTCGGACAGGGGTTGTACCAGCATTTT. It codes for CASLGQGLYQHF.